One sample yielded the 6 T cell receptor beta chains listed below, sequenced in a study of blood T cell repertoires in COVID-19. Only in-frame clones appear in the TCRdb table, and some are missing; sequencing was by immunoSEQ multiplex PCR. The sample holds fewer than 200,000 clones, roughly four fifths seen once. The sample taken for sequencing was peripheral blood. The receptor source for this set is a woman of 80 years or more with acute or convalescent COVID-19.

This chain connects TRBV5-8 to TRBJ2-3; possible D gene TRBD1, 5 bases. The CDR3 spans 14 residues. The V and J ends lost 2 bases and 7 bases respectively, with 14 bases between them. Germline CDR1 is SGHTS and CDR2 is YDEGEE. Written as DNA, the CDR3 is TGTGCCAGCAGCTTTCGGGCAGGGCCAAATACGCAGTATTTT. It encodes CASSFRAGPNTQYF. The variable domain in full, with the rest retrieved from reference TRBV5-8 and TRBJ2-3, is EAGVTQSPTHLIKTRGQQATLRCSPISGHTSVYWYQQALGLGLQFLLWYDEGEERNRGNFPPRFSGRQFPNYSSELNVNALELEDSALYLCASSFRAGPNTQYFGPGTRLTVL.

V gene TRBV30 combines with J gene TRBJ1-2; TRBD1 matches at 9 bases. Germline values: CDR1 GTSNPN, CDR2 SVGIG (reference sequence). Germline trimming cut 5 bases from V and 4 bases from J; bases unmatched to any gene: 5. The CDR3 has 13 amino acids. CDR3 coding DNA: TGTGCCTGGGAACAGGGGGCGAGCTATGGCTACACCTTC. Its protein is CAWEQGASYGYTF. Full variable domain (outside the CDR3, taken from reference TRBV30 and TRBJ1-2): SQTIHQWPATLVQPVGSPLSLECTVEGTSNPNLYWYRQAAGRGLQLLFYSVGIGQISSEVPQNLSASRPQDRQFILSSKKLLLSDSGFYLCAWEQGASYGYTFGSGTRLTVV.

The chain is built from TRBV11-2 and TRBJ2-5; the D gene is possibly TRBD1 (5 bases). Germline CDR1 SGHAT, CDR2 FQNNGV. Deletions cut 2 bases from V and 7 bases from J, with 14 bases between. The CDR3 is made up of 14 amino acids. The chain's CDR3 is CASSLTPGHGTQYF. CDR3 coding DNA: TGTGCCAGCAGCTTAACCCCAGGGCACGGGACCCAGTACTTC.

This chain connects TRBV18 to TRBJ1-3; D gene unclear. Looked up from germline, CDR1 is KGHSH and CDR2 is LQKENI. This CDR3 region has 16 residues. Trimming took 3 bases from V and 2 from J, leaving 14 bases between them. The CDR3 sequence: CASSPTSPGPGNTIYF. DNA for the CDR3: TGTGCCAGCTCACCGACCTCCCCTGGGCCTGGAAACACCATATATTTT.

The chain combines TRBV7-9 with TRBJ2-7, with 8 nucleotides matching TRBD1. J was trimmed by 2 bases and V by 0 bases; bases with no gene match: 9. This CDR3 has 17 residues. Germline-derived CDR1 and CDR2 are SEHNR and FQNEAQ (reference sequence). The CDR3 is CASSLAFVGTGPYEQYF. DNA of the CDR3: TGTGCCAGCAGCTTAGCGTTCGTCGGGACAGGTCCCTACGAGCAGTACTTC.

The chain recombines TRBV6-5 with TRBJ1-3, with no clear D. CDR1 is MNHEY and CDR2 is SVGAGI in the germline V gene. V dropped 8 bases and J dropped 0 bases, with 5 bases sitting between them. This CDR3 comprises 12 residues. In DNA, the CDR3 is TGTGCCAGCGAGGGCTCTGGAAACACCATATATTTT. Translating it yields CASEGSGNTIYF.